The 11 T cell receptor beta chains below come from one sample, sequenced in a study of CD8 T cells in Susac syndrome. Random hexamers were used to reverse transcribe the RNA input (roughly 0.5 to 1 ug). TCRdb fed the immunoSEQ multiplex PCR reads into MiXCR, producing one record per CDR3 protein. This table has about 180,000 distinct CDR3 sequences, approximately 96% appearing once. Sequencing was done on a sample of CD4+ T cells from PBMCs. The source of these receptors is a human donor with multiple sclerosis.

The V and J genes are TRBV4-3 and TRBJ2-5; 8 nucleotides align to TRBD2. The length of the CDR3 is 15 residues. V was clipped by 1 base and J by 0 bases; unmatched bases: 1. The germline V gene has CDR1 LGHNA and CDR2 YSLEER. CDR3 in DNA: TGCGCCAGCAGCCAAGCGGGGGGGTACCAAGAGACCCAGTACTTC. Protein product: CASSQAGGYQETQYF.

The chain combines TRBV3-1 with TRBJ1-2, with 10 positions matching TRBD1. CDR3 length: 15 amino acids. The V gene's germline CDR1 is LGHDT and CDR2 YNNKEL (reference sequence). Losses at the gene ends were 3 bases for V and 3 bases for J; bases not matched to a gene: 4. CDR3 sequence: CASSQADRGHYGYTF. Written as DNA, the CDR3 is TGTGCCAGCAGCCAGGCTGACAGGGGGCACTATGGCTACACCTTC.

The chain combines TRBV9 with TRBJ2-5, with a tentative D call TRBD1 (7 bases). Trimming shortened V by 0 bases and J by 4 bases, and 16 bases separated the two germline ends. CDR3 length equals 16 residues. The germline V gene has CDR1 SGDLS and CDR2 YYNGEE. The CDR3, as DNA: TGTGCCAGCAGCGTAGTCCCGGGGGCAGGGGGAGAGACCCAGTACTTC. Protein product: CASSVVPGAGGETQYF.

The chain recombines TRBV6-1 with TRBJ1-6; 9 bases are shared with TRBD1. Unmatched junction bases numbered 11, after V lost 4 bases and J lost 10 bases. Per the germline V gene, CDR1 is MNHNS and CDR2 is SASEGT. This CDR3 comprises 16 residues. In DNA, the CDR3 is TGTGCCAGCAGTGTTTCGGCGACCACAGGGGGCTCACCCCTCCACTTT. As protein: CASSVSATTGGSPLHF.

The chain couples TRBV30 to TRBJ1-3; tentative D call: TRBD1 (5 bases). V was pared by 7 bases and J by 0 bases, with 13 bases between. CDR1 GTSNPN and CDR2 SVGIG come from the germline V gene (reference sequence). The CDR3 extends over 14 amino acids. This chain's CDR3 is CASRGTSSGNTIYF. For the CDR3, the DNA is TGTGCCTCTCGGGGCACCAGCTCTGGAAACACCATATATTTT.

The rearrangement uses TRBV6-6 and TRBJ2-7; 8 positions match TRBD2. This CDR3 spans 14 amino acids. The trim removed 2 bases at V and 5 bases at J, leaving 5 bases unmatched. In germline, CDR1 is MNHNY, CDR2 SVGAGI (reference sequence). The DNA for the CDR3 is TGTGCCAGCAGTTACCGTCTAGCGGGCGACGAGCAGTACTTC. Amino acids: CASSYRLAGDEQYF.

The genes are TRBV7-2 and TRBJ2-5; D might be TRBD1 or TRBD2, each matching 5 bases. The CDR3 runs 15 residues. With 4 bases removed from V and 2 bases from J, the gap between germline ends came to 14 bases. The V gene's germline CDR1 is SGHTA and CDR2 FQGNSA. This CDR3 is CASSSPGPGQETQYF. The CDR3 region has the DNA TGTGCCAGCAGCTCACCGGGACCTGGACAAGAGACCCAGTACTTC.

The CDR3 DNA sequence: TGTGCCAGCAGTTTATTGGGCACTAACTATGGCTACACCTTC. Its translation: CASSLLGTNYGYTF. The chain carries TRBV27 and TRBJ1-2; D not certain. CDR1 and CDR2 from the germline V gene are MNHEY and SMNVEV (reference sequence). The V end lost 1 base, the J end lost 0 bases, and 6 bases lay between the germline ends. The CDR3 covers 14 residues.

The chain recombines TRBV30 with TRBJ2-4; a possible D gene is TRBD1 (5 bases). CDR1 is GTSNPN, CDR2 SVGIG, per germline (reference sequence). The CDR3 has 15 amino acids. The V gene lost 0 bases and the J gene lost 9 bases, with 18 bases spanning the gap. CDR3 loop: CAWSVRGAAVGIQYF. The DNA for the CDR3 is TGTGCCTGGAGTGTACGTGGGGCGGCCGTGGGCATTCAGTACTTC.

Turning to this clonotype: Germline is not matched at one junction end, which may reflect a read error. J is TRBJ2-7 and V is TRBV30; no clear D. The V gene's germline CDR1 is GTSNPN and CDR2 SVGIG (reference sequence). The CDR3 spans 13 residues. Here the CDR3 reads CAWSGAFAARGAF. The CDR3 region has the DNA TGTGCCTGGAGTGGGGCGTTCGCGGCCCGCGGTGCATTC.

The chain employs TRBV2 and TRBJ2-3, with TRBD1 as a possible D gene (7 bases). Germline V gene lookup returns CDR1 SNHLY and CDR2 FYNNEI. V gave up 9 bases and J gave up 5 bases, with 15 bases separating them. The CDR3 totals 13 residues. CDR3 DNA sequence: TGTGCCAGAGGGCAGGGGGGTGGAGATACGCAGTATTTT. Translation: CARGQGGGDTQYF.